One and the same sample provided the 17 T cell receptor beta chains below, sequenced in a study of blood T cell repertoires in COVID-19. TCRdb's copy holds only in-frame clones and misses some; the assay was immunoSEQ multiplex PCR. The sample has about 310,000 clones; about 90% are singletons. The material sequenced was peripheral blood. These receptors came from a woman between 40 and 50 years old with COVID-19, enrolled during active disease.

The chain has TRBV2 and TRBJ1-1; D may be TRBD1 (6 bases). CDR1 and CDR2 (germline): SNHLY, FYNNEI. This CDR3 comprises 16 residues. V was shortened by 6 bases and J by 1 base, with 18 bases between the two germline ends. The CDR3 DNA reads as TGTGCCAGCAGGGAGGACAGCCCCACAGGGAACACTGAAGCTTTCTTT. This codes for CASREDSPTGNTEAFF.

The V gene is TRBV7-2, the J gene TRBJ1-4; 8 bases are shared with TRBD1. J lost 10 bases, V lost 0 bases, and 7 bases had no gene match. This CDR3 is built from 15 residues. Germline V gene lookup returns CDR1 SGHTA and CDR2 FQGNSA. The CDR3 bases are TGTGCCAGCAGCTTAGCCCGTCAGGGGGCGGGAAAACTGTTTTTT. Amino acid sequence: CASSLARQGAGKLFF. The variable domain in full, with the rest retrieved from reference TRBV7-2 and TRBJ1-4, is GAGVSQSPSNKVTEKGKDVELRCDPISGHTALYWYRQSLGQGLEFLIYFQGNSAPDKSGLPSDRFSAERTGGSVSTLTIQRTQQEDSAVYLCASSLARQGAGKLFFGSGTQLSVL.

This clone has only a few counts. The chain employs TRBV7-3 and TRBJ2-1; 10 bases agree with TRBD2. Germline V gene data show CDR1 as SGHTA and CDR2 as FQGTGA. The CDR3 is 16 residues long. The trim removed 4 bases at V and 10 bases at J, leaving 13 bases unmatched. The CDR3 sequence: CASSSFVAGGPREQFF. In DNA form, the CDR3 reads TGTGCCAGCAGCTCCTTCGTAGCGGGGGGACCCAGGGAGCAGTTCTTC.

This sequence joins TRBV28 and TRBJ1-5; D may be TRBD1 (6 bases). The CDR3 sequence is 16 residues long. Germline CDR1 reads MDHEN; CDR2 reads SYDVKM. V lost 2 bases and J 0 bases, leaving 11 bases between the germline ends. CDR3 sequence (DNA): TGTGCCAGCAGTTTAGGGGGGGCCTATAGCAATCAGCCCCAGCATTTT. This codes for CASSLGGAYSNQPQHF.

The rearrangement joins TRBV28 to TRBJ2-5; D call uncertain. The CDR3 totals 14 residues. The V gene's germline CDR1 is MDHEN and CDR2 SYDVKM. Trimming stripped 8 bases from V and 0 bases from J, with 13 bases between. The CDR3: CASRGVLYQETQYF. In DNA form, the CDR3 reads TGTGCCAGCCGAGGCGTTCTGTACCAAGAGACCCAGTACTTC.

This chain's CDR3 is CASSLYGTGSTDTQYF. In DNA, the CDR3 is TGCGCCAGCAGCTTGTACGGGACAGGGTCCACAGATACGCAGTATTTT. The rearrangement joins TRBV5-1 to TRBJ2-3, with 9 bases identical to TRBD1. The ends lost 1 base at V and 2 bases at J; junction bases unmatched: 5. This CDR3 has 16 residues. CDR1 SGHRS and CDR2 YFSETQ come from the germline V gene. The full variable domain, completed using reference TRBV5-1 and TRBJ2-3, is KAGVTQTPRYLIKTRGQQVTLSCSPISGHRSVSWYQQTPGQGLQFLFEYFSETQRNKGNFPGRFSGRQFSNSRSEMNVSTLELGDSALYLCASSLYGTGSTDTQYFGPGTRLTVL.

This rearrangement joins TRBV9 to TRBJ2-1; 9 bases map to TRBD2. CDR3 length: 16 residues. The trim removed 3 bases at V and 2 bases at J, leaving 6 bases unmatched. Germline V gene sequence: CDR1 SGDLS, CDR2 YYNGEE. The CDR3 bases are TGTGCCAGCAGCGAGGGAGCGGGGGGCGCCTACAATGAGCAGTTCTTC. Amino acids: CASSEGAGGAYNEQFF.

V gene TRBV28 combines with J gene TRBJ1-5; TRBD1 might be the D (6 bases). Trimming stripped 2 bases from V and 4 bases from J, with 9 bases between. The CDR3 loop spans 14 amino acids. Germline CDR1 is MDHEN and CDR2 is SYDVKM. CDR3 sequence: CASSLGGRNQPQHF. In nucleotides, the CDR3 is TGTGCCAGCAGTTTAGGGGGCAGAAATCAGCCCCAGCATTTT.

The genes are TRBV10-3 and TRBJ2-2; D not certain. The CDR3 totals 13 residues. Per germline, CDR1 ENHRY and CDR2 SYGVKD. The germline V and J ends were trimmed by 7 bases and 5 bases, with 11 bases remaining between them. The CDR3 sequence: CAIKRSRTGELFF. The CDR3, as DNA: TGTGCCATCAAAAGGAGTAGGACCGGGGAGCTGTTTTTT.

This chain's CDR3 is CASSLAASGGKTGEQFF. The DNA of the CDR3 is TGTGCCAGCAGCTTAGCGGCTAGCGGGGGGAAGACGGGTGAGCAGTTCTTC. The chain is built from TRBV7-2 and TRBJ2-1; 11 bases agree with TRBD2. Germline CDR1 and CDR2: SGHTA and FQGNSA. The CDR3 extends over 17 amino acids. The J segment lost 9 bases and the V segment lost 0 bases, leaving 10 bases of the junction unmatched. Drawing the rest from reference TRBV7-2 and TRBJ2-1, the complete variable domain is GAGVSQSPSNKVTEKGKDVELRCDPISGHTALYWYRQSLGQGLEFLIYFQGNSAPDKSGLPSDRFSAERTGGSVSTLTIQRTQQEDSAVYLCASSLAASGGKTGEQFFGPGTRLTVL.

This chain connects TRBV5-4 to TRBJ1-2, with D hard to call. This CDR3 spans 13 amino acids. V dropped 7 bases and J dropped 2 bases, with 12 bases sitting between them. Germline CDR1 reads SGHNT; CDR2 reads YYREEE (reference sequence). The CDR3 nucleotides are TGTGCCAGCGGGATGGGCGGGAACTATGGCTACACCTTC. Amino acid sequence: CASGMGGNYGYTF. Filled out from reference TRBV5-4 and TRBJ1-2, the complete variable domain reads ETGVTQSPTHLIKTRGQQVTLRCSSQSGHNTVSWYQQALGQGPQFIFQYYREEENGRGNFPPRFSGLQFPNYSSELNVNALELDDSALYLCASGMGGNYGYTFGSGTRLTVV.

The chain joins TRBV7-9 to TRBJ2-7; maybe TRBD2 (5 bases). The CDR3 totals 15 residues. V was cut by 2 bases and J by 3 bases, with 14 bases left in between. Germline CDR1 is SEHNR and CDR2 is FQNEAQ (reference sequence). CDR3 bases: TGTGCCAGCAGCTTAAACCCAGGACTCGTCTACGAGCAGTACTTC. Encoded protein: CASSLNPGLVYEQYF. The variable domain in full, with the rest retrieved from reference TRBV7-9 and TRBJ2-7, is DTGVSQNPRHKITKRGQNVTFRCDPISEHNRLYWYRQTLGQGPEFLTYFQNEAQLEKSRLLSDRFSAERPKGSFSTLEIQRTEQGDSAMYLCASSLNPGLVYEQYFGPGTRLTVT.

The rearrangement joins TRBV28 to TRBJ2-3; 8 bases agree with TRBD2. V lost 7 bases and J lost 2; bases outside the gene matches: 8. Germline CDR1 is MDHEN and CDR2 is SYDVKM. The length of the CDR3 is 15 residues. In nucleotides, the CDR3 is TGTGCCAGCACCGTTAGCGGGAAGCTCACAGATACGCAGTATTTT. Translation: CASTVSGKLTDTQYF.

The gene calls are TRBV28 and TRBJ1-5, with 10 nucleotides matching TRBD1. J was trimmed by 5 bases and V by 5 bases; bases with no gene match: 6. The CDR3 runs to 15 residues. Per germline, CDR1 MDHEN and CDR2 SYDVKM. The chain's CDR3 is CASSRDRGQYQPQHF. In nucleotides, the CDR3 is TGTGCCAGCAGTCGGGACAGGGGACAGTATCAGCCCCAGCATTTT.

The genes are TRBV7-8 and TRBJ1-6; D unresolved. The CDR3 covers 15 residues. Per germline, CDR1 SGHVS and CDR2 FQNEAQ. Trimming took 1 base from V and 6 from J, leaving 10 bases between them. CDR3 residues: CASSLDLGGNSPLHF. CDR3 DNA sequence: TGTGCCAGCAGCTTAGATCTGGGAGGTAATTCACCCCTCCACTTT.

This clone has more than one count but fewer than ten. The V and J genes are TRBV7-2 and TRBJ1-1; D perhaps matches TRBD1 (5 bases). The CDR3 length is 17 residues. Per germline, CDR1 SGHTA and CDR2 FQGNSA. V lost 5 bases and J 0 bases, leaving 19 bases between the germline ends. The CDR3 DNA follows: TGTGCCAGCAGCCAGGGCGCAGGGATGGTTATGAACACTGAAGCTTTCTTT. Protein product: CASSQGAGMVMNTEAFF.

V and J are TRBV7-2 and TRBJ1-1; D is perhaps TRBD1 (5 bases). CDR1 and CDR2 from the germline V gene are SGHTA and FQGNSA. There are 15 residues in the CDR3. Trimming removed 4 bases from V and 1 base from J, with 13 bases in between. This chain's CDR3 is CASSSPGLKNTEAFF. The CDR3 DNA sequence: TGTGCCAGCAGCTCCCCGGGACTGAAGAACACTGAAGCTTTCTTT.